This entry describes one T cell receptor (beta chain). Profiled with immunoSEQ multiplex PCR; TCRdb holds only in-frame clones, not every one. The data show around 31,000 clones, roughly 94% seen once. The sample is drawn from a study of control samples from healthy donors and cancer patients. V dropped 0 bases and J dropped 6 bases, with 6 bases sitting between them. The CDR3 loop spans 14 amino acids. CDR1 and CDR2 (germline): LGHDT, YNNKEL (reference sequence). The sequenced sample consisted of blood. J is TRBJ1-6 and V is TRBV3-1 (or the pseudogene TRBV3-2); D unclear. The TCR originated in a man aged 55 to 70 in good health. CDR3 in DNA: TGTGCCAGCAGCCAAGATCGGGGTAATTCACCCCTCCACTTT. Translation: CASSQDRGNSPLHF.